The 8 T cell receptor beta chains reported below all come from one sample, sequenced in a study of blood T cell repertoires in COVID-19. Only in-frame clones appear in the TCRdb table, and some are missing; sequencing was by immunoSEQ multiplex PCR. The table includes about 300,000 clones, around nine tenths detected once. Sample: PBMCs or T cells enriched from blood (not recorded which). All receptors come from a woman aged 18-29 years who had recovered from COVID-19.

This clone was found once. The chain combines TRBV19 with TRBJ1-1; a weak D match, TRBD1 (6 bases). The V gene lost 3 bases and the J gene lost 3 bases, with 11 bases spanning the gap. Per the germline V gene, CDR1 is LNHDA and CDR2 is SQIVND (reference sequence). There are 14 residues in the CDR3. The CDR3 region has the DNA TGTGCCAGTAGTATGCGAAACAGGGACACTGAAGCTTTCTTT. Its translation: CASSMRNRDTEAFF.

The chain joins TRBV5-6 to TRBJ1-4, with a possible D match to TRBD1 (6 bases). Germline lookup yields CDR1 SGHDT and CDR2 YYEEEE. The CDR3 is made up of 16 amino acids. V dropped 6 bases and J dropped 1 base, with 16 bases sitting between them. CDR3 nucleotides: TGTGCCAGCACGGGGGCGGGAGGTCGAACTAATGAAAAACTGTTTTTT. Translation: CASTGAGGRTNEKLFF.

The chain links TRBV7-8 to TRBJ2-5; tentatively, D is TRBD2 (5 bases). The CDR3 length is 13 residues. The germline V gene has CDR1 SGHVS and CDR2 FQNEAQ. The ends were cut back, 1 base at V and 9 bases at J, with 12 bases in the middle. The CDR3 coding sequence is TGTGCCAGCAGCTTAGTTGGCAGGCGGGCCCAGTACTTC. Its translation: CASSLVGRRAQYF.

The CDR3 sequence: CASSQESGSVADTQYF. The CDR3 DNA follows: TGCGCCAGCAGCCAAGAATCAGGGTCCGTTGCAGATACGCAGTATTTT. This chain links TRBV4-1 with TRBJ2-3, with D perhaps matching TRBD1 (5 bases). In germline, CDR1 is MGHRA, CDR2 YSYEKL. The CDR3 contains 16 residues. V was clipped by 0 bases and J by 4 bases, with 14 bases between them.

CDR3 bases: TGCGCCAGCAGCCAAGATCCGGGACAGGGGATCGCTGAAGCTTTCTTT. This codes for CASSQDPGQGIAEAFF. The chain has TRBV4-1 and TRBJ1-1; TRBD1 aligns across 10 bases. CDR1 and CDR2 (germline): MGHRA, YSYEKL. This CDR3 region has 16 residues. The trim removed 0 bases at V and 6 bases at J, leaving 7 bases unmatched.

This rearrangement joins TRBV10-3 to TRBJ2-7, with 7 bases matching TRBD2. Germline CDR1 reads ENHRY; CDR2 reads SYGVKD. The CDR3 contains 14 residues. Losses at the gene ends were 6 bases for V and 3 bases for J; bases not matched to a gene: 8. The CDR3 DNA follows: TGTGCCATCAGAGCCTTAACGGGGGGCTACGAGCAGTACTTC. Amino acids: CAIRALTGGYEQYF.

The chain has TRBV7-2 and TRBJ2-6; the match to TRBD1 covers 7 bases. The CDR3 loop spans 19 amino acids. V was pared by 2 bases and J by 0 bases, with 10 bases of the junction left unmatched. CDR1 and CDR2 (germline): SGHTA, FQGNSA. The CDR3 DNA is TGTGCCAGCAGCTTATTTCGGACAGGTTCGCCCTCTGGGGCCAACGTCCTGACTTTC. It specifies CASSLFRTGSPSGANVLTF.

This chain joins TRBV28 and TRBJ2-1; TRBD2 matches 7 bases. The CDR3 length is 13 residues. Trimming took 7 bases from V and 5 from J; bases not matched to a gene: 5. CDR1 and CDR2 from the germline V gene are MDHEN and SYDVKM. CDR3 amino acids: CASILAEDNEQFF. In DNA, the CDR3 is TGTGCCAGCATCCTAGCGGAAGACAATGAGCAGTTCTTC.